This TCR beta chain was identified in a study of T cells after yellow fever vaccination. Study-level results: Repertoires obtained by FACS sorting could include abundant clonotypes that entered as contaminants from the bulk population. Overlap between CD4 and CD8 compartments was detected for a small share of clonotypes.

TCRdb re-called the 5' RACE reads with MiXCR, one entry per CDR3 protein. The sample shows fewer than 350,000 distinct CDR3 sequences, 3.5% to 4.5% of them seen only once. CDR1 and CDR2 from the germline V gene are WNHNN and SYGVQD (reference sequence). The CDR3 runs 14 residues. J gave up 5 bases and V 6 bases, and 9 bases lay outside the gene matches. A note on this clonotype: Its target is not known.

The chain links TRBV10-1 to TRBJ2-5; TRBD2 aligns across 7 bases. The sequencing used PBMCs, collected 15 days after the yellow fever booster vaccination. This TCR derives from a man between 18 and 29 years old who received the YFV17D yellow fever vaccine. CDR3 sequence (DNA): TGCGCCAGCAGGGGCCCTAGCGGCGGGGAGACCCAGTACTTC. It specifies CASRGPSGGETQYF.